The table lists the clone carrying this T cell receptor beta chain with a count of one. Its target is unknown. This entry belongs to a study of identical twins. Study-level results: A partial confounding effect on zero-insertion analyses could come from invariant MAIT and iNKT cells. Twins shared out-of-frame alpha sequences with excess low generation probability.

One entry per CDR3 protein, called by TCRdb with MiXCR from the 5' RACE reads. The repertoire holds about 810,000 distinct CDR3 sequences, roughly an eighth seen once, with around 1.6% in the top ten. V lost 4 bases and J 7 bases, leaving 14 bases between the germline ends. CDR3 length equals 13 residues. Germline V gene sequence: CDR1 SQVTM, CDR2 ANQGSEA. The same data also contributed to another study, on yellow fever vaccine responses in identical twins.

Sequenced: PBMCs. This receptor was obtained from a woman aged 18-35 years in good health. This chain uses TRBV29-1 with TRBJ2-1, with D hard to call. CDR3 region: CSVVLATRNEQFF. The CDR3 DNA is TGCAGCGTTGTTTTGGCTACGAGGAATGAGCAGTTCTTC.